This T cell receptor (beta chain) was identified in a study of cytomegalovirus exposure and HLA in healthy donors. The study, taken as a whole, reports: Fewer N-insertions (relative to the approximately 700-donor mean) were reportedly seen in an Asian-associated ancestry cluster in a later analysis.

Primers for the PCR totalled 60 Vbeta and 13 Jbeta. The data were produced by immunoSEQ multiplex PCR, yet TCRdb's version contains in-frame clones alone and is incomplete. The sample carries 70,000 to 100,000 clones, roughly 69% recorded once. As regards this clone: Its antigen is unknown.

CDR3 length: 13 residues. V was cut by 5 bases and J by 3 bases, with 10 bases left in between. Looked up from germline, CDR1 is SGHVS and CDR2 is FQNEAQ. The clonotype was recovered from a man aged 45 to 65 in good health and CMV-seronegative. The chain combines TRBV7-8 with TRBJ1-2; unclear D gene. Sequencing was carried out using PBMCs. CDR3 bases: TGTGCCAGCAGCCGAGGCCGTTACTATGGCTACACCTTC. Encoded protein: CASSRGRYYGYTF.